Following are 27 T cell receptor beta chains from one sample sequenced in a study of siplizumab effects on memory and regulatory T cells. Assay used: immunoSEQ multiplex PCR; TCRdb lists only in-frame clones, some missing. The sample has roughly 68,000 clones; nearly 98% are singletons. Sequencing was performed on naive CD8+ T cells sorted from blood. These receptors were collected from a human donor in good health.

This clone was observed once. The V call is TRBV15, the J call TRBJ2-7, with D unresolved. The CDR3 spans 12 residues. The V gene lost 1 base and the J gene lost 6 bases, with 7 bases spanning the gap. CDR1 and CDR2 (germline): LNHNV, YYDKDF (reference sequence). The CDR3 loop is CATSRGQVEQYF. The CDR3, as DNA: TGTGCCACCAGCAGAGGTCAGGTCGAGCAGTACTTC. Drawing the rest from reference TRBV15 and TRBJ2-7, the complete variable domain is DAMVIQNPRYQVTQFGKPVTLSCSQTLNHNVMYWYQQKSSQAPKLLFHYYDKDFNNEADTPDNFQSRRPNTSFCFLDIRSPGLGDTAMYLCATSRGQVEQYFGPGTRLTVT.

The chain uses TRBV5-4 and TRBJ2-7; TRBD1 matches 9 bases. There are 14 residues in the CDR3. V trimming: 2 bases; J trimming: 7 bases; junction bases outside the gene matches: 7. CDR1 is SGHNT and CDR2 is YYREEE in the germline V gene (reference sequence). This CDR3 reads CASSLGDRVGEQYF. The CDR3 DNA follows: TGTGCCAGCAGCTTAGGGGACAGGGTGGGTGAGCAGTACTTC. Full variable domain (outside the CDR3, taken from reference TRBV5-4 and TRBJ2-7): ETGVTQSPTHLIKTRGQQVTLRCSSQSGHNTVSWYQQALGQGPQFIFQYYREEENGRGNFPPRFSGLQFPNYSSELNVNALELDDSALYLCASSLGDRVGEQYFGPGTRLTVT.

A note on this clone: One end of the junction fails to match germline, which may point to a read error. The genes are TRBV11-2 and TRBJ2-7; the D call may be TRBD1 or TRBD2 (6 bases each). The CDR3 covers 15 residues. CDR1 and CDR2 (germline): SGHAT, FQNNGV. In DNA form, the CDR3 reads TGTGCCAGCAGCTTAGATCCGGGGGCCTCCCACGAGCAGTACTTC. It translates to CASSLDPGASHEQYF.

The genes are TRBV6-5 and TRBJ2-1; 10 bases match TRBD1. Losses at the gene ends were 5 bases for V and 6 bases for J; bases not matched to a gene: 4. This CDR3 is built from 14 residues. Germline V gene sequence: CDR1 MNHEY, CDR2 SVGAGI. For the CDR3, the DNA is TGTGCCAGCAGTGACAGGGGGCCTTTCAATGAGCAGTTCTTC. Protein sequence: CASSDRGPFNEQFF.

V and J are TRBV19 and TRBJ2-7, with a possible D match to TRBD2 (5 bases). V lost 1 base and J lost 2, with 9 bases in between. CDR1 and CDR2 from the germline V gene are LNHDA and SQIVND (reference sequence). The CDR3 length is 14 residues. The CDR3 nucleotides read TGTGCCAGTAGTATAGTCGGGGATACCTACGAGCAGTACTTC. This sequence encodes CASSIVGDTYEQYF.

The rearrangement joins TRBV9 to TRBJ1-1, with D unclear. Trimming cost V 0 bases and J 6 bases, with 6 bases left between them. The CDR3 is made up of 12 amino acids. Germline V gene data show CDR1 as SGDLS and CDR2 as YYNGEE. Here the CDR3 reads CASSVGDAEAFF. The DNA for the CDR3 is TGTGCCAGCAGCGTAGGAGACGCTGAAGCTTTCTTT.

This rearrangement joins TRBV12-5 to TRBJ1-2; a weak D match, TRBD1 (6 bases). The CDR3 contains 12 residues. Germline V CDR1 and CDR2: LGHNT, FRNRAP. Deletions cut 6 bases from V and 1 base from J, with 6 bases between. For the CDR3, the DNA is TGTGCTAGTGGGGACAGTAACTATGGCTACACCTTC. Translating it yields CASGDSNYGYTF.

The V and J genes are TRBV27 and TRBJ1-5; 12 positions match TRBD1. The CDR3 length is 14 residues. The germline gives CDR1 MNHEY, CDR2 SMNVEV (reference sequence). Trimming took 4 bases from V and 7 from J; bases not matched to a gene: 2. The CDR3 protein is CASSYGTGGQPQHF. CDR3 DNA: TGTGCCAGCAGTTACGGGACAGGGGGCCAGCCCCAGCATTTT.

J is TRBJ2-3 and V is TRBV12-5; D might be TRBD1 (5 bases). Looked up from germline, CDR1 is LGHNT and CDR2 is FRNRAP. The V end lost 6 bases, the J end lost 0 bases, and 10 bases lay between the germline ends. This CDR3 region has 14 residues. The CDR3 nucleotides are TGTGCTAGTGGCTCGGACAAGAGCACAGATACGCAGTATTTT. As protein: CASGSDKSTDTQYF.

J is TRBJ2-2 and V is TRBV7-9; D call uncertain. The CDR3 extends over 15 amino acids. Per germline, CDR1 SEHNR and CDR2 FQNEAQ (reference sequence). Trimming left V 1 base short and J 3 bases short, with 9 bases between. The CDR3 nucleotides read TGTGCCAGCAGCTTAGTGGGCAGTTACACCGGGGAGCTGTTTTTT. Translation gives CASSLVGSYTGELFF.

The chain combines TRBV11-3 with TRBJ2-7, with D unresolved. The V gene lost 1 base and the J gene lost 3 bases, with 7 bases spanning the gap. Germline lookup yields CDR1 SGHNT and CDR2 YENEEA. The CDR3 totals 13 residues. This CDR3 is CASSLAAGYEQYF. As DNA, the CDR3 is TGTGCCAGCAGCTTAGCCGCCGGCTACGAGCAGTACTTC.

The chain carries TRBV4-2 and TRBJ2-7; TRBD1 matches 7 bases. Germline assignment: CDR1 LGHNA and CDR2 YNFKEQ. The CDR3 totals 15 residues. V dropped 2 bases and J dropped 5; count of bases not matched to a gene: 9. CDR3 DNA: TGTGCCAGCAGCCAACTCGGACAGGTTCTGGACGAGCAGTACTTC. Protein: CASSQLGQVLDEQYF.

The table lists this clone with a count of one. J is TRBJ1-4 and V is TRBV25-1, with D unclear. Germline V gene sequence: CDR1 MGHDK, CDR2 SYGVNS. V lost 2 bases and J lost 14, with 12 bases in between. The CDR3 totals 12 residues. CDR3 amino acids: CASSEGLRTLFF. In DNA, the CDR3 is TGTGCCAGCAGTGAAGGTCTCAGGACGCTGTTTTTT.

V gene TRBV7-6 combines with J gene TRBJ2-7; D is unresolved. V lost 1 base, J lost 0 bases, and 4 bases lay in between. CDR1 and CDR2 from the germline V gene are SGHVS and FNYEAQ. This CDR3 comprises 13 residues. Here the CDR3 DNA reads TGTGCCAGCAGCTTAGAACTCTCCTACGAGCAGTACTTC. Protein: CASSLELSYEQYF.

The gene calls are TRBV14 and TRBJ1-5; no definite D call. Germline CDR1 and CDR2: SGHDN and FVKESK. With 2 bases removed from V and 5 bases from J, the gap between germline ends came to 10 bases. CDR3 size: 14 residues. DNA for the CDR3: TGTGCCAGCAGCCAATTGACGGGATATCAGCCCCAGCATTTT. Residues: CASSQLTGYQPQHF.

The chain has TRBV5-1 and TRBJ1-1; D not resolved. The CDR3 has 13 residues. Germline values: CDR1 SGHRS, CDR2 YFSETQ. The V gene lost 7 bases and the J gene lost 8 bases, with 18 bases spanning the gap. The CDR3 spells CASCSLEGPEAFF. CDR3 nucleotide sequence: TGCGCCAGCTGCTCTCTGGAAGGGCCCGAAGCTTTCTTT.

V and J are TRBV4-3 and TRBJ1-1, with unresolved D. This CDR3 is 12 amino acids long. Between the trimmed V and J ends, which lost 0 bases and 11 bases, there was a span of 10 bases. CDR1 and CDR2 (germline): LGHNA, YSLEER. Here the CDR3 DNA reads TGCGCCAGCAGCCAAGATGGGTACCGGGCTTTCTTT. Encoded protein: CASSQDGYRAFF.

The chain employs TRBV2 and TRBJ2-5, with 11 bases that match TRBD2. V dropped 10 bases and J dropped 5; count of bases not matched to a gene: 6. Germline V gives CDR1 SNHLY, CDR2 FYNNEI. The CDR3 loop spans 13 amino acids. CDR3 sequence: CAIATSGVETQYF. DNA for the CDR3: TGTGCCATAGCGACTAGCGGGGTTGAGACCCAGTACTTC.

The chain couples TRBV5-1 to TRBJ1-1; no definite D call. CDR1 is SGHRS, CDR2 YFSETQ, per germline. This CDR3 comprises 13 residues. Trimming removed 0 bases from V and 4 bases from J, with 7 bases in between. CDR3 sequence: CASSLVLGTEAFF. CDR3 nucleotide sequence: TGCGCCAGCAGCTTGGTATTGGGCACTGAAGCTTTCTTT.

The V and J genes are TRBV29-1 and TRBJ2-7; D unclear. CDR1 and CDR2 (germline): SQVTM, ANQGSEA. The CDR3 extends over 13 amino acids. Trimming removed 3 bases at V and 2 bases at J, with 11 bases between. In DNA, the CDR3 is TGCAGCGTTGATTCTGTCTCCCCCTACGAGCAGTACTTC. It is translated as CSVDSVSPYEQYF.

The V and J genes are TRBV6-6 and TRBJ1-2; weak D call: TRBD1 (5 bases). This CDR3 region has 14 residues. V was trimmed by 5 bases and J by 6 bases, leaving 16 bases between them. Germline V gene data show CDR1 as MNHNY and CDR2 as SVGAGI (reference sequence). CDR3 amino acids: CASSHSALGDGYTF. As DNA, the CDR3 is TGTGCCAGCAGTCACAGCGCCTTAGGGGATGGCTACACCTTC.

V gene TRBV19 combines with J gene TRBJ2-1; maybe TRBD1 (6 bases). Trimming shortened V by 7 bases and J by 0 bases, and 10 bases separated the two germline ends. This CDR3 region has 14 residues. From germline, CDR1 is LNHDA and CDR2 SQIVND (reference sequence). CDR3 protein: CASNQGSSYNEQFF. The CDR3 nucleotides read TGTGCCAGTAATCAGGGGAGCTCCTACAATGAGCAGTTCTTC.

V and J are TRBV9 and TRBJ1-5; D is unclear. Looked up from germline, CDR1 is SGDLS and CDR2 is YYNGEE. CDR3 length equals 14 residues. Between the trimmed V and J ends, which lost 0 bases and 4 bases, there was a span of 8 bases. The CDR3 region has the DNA TGTGCCAGCAGCGTAGGGGGAGCAAATCAGCCCCAGCATTTT. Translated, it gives CASSVGGANQPQHF.

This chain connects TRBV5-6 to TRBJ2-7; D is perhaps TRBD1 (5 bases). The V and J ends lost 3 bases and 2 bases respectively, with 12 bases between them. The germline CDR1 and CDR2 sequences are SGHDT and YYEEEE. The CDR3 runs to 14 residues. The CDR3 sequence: CASSSWTLTYEQYF. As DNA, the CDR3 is TGTGCCAGCAGCTCATGGACACTTACCTACGAGCAGTACTTC.

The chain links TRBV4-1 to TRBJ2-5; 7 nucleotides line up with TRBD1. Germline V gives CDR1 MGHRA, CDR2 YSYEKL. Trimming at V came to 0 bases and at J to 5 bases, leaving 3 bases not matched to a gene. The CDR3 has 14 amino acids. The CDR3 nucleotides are TGCGCCAGCAGCCAAGATAGCAGGGGGGAGACCCAGTACTTC. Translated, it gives CASSQDSRGETQYF.

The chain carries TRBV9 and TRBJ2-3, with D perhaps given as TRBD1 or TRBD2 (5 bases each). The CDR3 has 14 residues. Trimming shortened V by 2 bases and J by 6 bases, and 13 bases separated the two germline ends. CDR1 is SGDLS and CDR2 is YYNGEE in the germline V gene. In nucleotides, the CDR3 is TGTGCCAGCAGCGTGGGGACGGCCCCGGATACGCAGTATTTT. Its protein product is CASSVGTAPDTQYF.

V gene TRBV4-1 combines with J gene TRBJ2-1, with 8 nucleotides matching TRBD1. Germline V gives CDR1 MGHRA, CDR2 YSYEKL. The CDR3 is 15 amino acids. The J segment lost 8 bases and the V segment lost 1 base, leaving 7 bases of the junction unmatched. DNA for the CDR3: TGCGCCAGCAGCCAAGCACCCGGGACAGGTTATGAGCAGTTCTTC. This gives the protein CASSQAPGTGYEQFF.